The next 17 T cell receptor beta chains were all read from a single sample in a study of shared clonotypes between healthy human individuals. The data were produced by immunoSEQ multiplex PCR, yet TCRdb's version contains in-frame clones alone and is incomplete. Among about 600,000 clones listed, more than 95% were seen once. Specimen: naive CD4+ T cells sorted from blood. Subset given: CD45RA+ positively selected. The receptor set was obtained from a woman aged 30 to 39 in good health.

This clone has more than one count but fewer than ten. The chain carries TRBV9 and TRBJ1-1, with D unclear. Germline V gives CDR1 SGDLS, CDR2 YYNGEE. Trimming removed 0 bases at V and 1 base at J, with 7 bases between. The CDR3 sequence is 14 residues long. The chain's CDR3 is CASSVGRTNTEAFF. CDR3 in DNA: TGTGCCAGCAGCGTAGGCCGGACGAACACTGAAGCTTTCTTT. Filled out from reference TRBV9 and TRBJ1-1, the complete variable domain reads DSGVTQTPKHLITATGQRVTLRCSPRSGDLSVYWYQQSLDQGLQFLIQYYNGEERAKGNILERFSAQQFPDLHSELNLSSLELGDSALYFCASSVGRTNTEAFFGQGTRLTVV.

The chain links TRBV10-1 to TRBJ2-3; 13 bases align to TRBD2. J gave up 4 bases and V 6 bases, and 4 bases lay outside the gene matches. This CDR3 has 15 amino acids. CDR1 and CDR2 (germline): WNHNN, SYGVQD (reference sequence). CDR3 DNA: TGCGCCAGCAGCACTAGCGGGAGGGAATCAGATACGCAGTATTTT. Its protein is CASSTSGRESDTQYF.

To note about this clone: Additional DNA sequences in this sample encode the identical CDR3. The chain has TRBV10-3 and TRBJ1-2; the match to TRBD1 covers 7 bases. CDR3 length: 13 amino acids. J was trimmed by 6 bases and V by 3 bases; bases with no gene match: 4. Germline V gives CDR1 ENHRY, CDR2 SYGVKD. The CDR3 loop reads CAISDRGEDGYTF. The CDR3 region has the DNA TGTGCCATCAGTGACAGGGGGGAAGATGGCTACACCTTC.

The CDR3 loop is CASSTTKQYNEQFF. CDR3 DNA sequence: TGTGCCAGCAGTACGACCAAACAGTACAATGAGCAGTTCTTC. The V and J genes are TRBV27 and TRBJ2-1; D unresolved. Per the germline V gene, CDR1 is MNHEY and CDR2 is SMNVEV (reference sequence). Trimming removed 5 bases at V and 4 bases at J, with 12 bases between. The CDR3 is made up of 14 amino acids.

The CDR3 protein is CASSPGVRRDEQYF. The CDR3 bases are TGTGCCAGCTCACCGGGGGTCCGAAGGGACGAGCAGTACTTC. This chain uses TRBV18 with TRBJ2-7, with D perhaps TRBD1 or TRBD2 (5 bases each). This CDR3 region has 14 residues. Per germline, CDR1 KGHSH and CDR2 LQKENI. Trimming stripped 3 bases from V and 5 bases from J, with 14 bases between.

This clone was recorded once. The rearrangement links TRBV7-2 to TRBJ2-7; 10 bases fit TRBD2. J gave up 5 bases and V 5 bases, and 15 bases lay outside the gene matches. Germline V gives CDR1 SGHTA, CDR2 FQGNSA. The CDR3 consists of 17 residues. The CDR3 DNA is TGTGCCAGCAGCCAGGGGTTGTGGAGCGGGAGGGCCGACGAGCAGTACTTC. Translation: CASSQGLWSGRADEQYF.

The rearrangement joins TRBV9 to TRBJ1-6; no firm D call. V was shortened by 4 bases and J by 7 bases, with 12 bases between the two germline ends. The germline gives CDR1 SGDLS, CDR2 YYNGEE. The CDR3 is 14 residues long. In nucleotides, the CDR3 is TGTGCCAGCAGCATTTTGGACTCAAATTCACCCCTCCACTTT. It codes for CASSILDSNSPLHF.

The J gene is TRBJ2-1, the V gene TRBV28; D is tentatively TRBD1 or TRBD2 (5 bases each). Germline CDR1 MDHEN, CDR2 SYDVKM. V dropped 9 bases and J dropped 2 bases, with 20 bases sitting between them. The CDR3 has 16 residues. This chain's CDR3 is CASTQNRDGAYNEQFF. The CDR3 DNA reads TGTGCCAGTACACAGAACCGGGACGGAGCCTACAATGAGCAGTTCTTC.

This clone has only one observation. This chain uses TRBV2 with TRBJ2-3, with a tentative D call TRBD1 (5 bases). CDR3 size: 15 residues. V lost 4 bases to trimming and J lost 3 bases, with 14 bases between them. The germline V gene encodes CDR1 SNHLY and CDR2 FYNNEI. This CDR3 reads CASSGYRFTTDTQYF. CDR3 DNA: TGTGCCAGCAGTGGATACAGGTTCACGACAGATACGCAGTATTTT.

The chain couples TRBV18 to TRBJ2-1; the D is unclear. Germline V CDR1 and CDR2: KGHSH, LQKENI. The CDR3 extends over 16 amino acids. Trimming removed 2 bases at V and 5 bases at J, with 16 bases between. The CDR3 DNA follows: TGTGCCAGCTCACCAAGGGCAGTCTCTTTGGACAATGAGCAGTTCTTC. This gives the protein CASSPRAVSLDNEQFF.

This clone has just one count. The CDR3 coding sequence is TGTGCCAGCAGCTTGCGTGGAGGTAACTATGGCTACACCTTC. Translating gives CASSLRGGNYGYTF. The chain combines TRBV5-6 with TRBJ1-2; D is undetermined. Germline CDR1 reads SGHDT; CDR2 reads YYEEEE. Trimming stripped 1 base from V and 1 base from J, with 8 bases between. The CDR3 totals 14 residues.

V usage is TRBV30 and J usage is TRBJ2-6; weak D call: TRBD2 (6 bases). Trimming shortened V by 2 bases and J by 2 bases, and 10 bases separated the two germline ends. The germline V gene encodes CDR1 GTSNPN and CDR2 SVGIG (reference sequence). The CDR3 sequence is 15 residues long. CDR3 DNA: TGTGCCTGGAGTTCCGGGAGCCCTGGGGCCAACGTCCTGACTTTC. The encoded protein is CAWSSGSPGANVLTF.

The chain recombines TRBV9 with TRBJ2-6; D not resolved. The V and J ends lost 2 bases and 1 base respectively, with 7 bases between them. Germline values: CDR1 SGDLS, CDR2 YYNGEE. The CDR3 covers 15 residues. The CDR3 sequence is CASSVSSSGANVLTF. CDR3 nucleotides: TGTGCCAGCAGCGTCTCATCATCTGGGGCCAACGTCCTGACTTTC.

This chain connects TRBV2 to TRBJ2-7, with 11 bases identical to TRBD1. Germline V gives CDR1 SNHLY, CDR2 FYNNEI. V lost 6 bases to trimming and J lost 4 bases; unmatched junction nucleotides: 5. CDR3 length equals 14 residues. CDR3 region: CASREGTGGYEQYF. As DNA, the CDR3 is TGTGCCAGCAGAGAGGGGACAGGGGGGTACGAGCAGTACTTC.

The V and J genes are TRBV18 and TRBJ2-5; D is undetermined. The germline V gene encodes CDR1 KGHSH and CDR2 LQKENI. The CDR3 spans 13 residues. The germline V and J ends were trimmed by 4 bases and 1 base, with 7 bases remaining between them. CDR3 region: CASSQESQETQYF. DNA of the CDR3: TGTGCCAGCTCACAGGAGAGCCAAGAGACCCAGTACTTC.

Written as DNA, the CDR3 is TGCAGCGCCTTCGGACTCGCGAAAAATACGCAGTATTTT. Its translation: CSAFGLAKNTQYF. The chain carries TRBV29-1 and TRBJ2-3, with D tentatively TRBD2 (5 bases). This CDR3 contains 13 residues. CDR1 is SQVTM and CDR2 is ANQGSEA in the germline V gene. V lost 7 bases to trimming and J lost 7 bases, with 18 bases between them.

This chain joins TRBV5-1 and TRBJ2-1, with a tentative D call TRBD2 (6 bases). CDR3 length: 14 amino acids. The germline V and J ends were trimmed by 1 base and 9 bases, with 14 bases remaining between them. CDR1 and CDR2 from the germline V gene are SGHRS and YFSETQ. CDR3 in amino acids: CASSLLREQAEQFF. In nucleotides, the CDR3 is TGCGCCAGCAGCTTGTTACGGGAGCAGGCTGAGCAGTTCTTC.